This T cell receptor (beta chain) was found in a study of blood T cell repertoires in COVID-19. Study in general: Sites across the United States, Italy and Spain contributed samples from acute and convalescent COVID-19.

Individuals drawn from 20 to 25 US areas were roughly 18 to 89 years old. Allocation to cohorts depended on clinical history reported by the participants. Exposed volunteers were people who met a COVID-19 case within 2 weeks before study entry. Sequencing was performed with immunoSEQ multiplex PCR; in TCRdb, only in-frame clones are kept and a portion is missing. The table has 300,000 to 400,000 clones, roughly 85% seen once. There are 13 residues in the CDR3. The junction had 7 bases not matched to a gene; V was cut back by 3 bases and J by 9 bases. The table lists this clone with a few counts. The clonotype comes from a woman aged 25 to 39 who had been exposed to COVID-19. The chain uses TRBV12-3 or TRBV12-4 and TRBJ1-2, with 7 bases aligning to TRBD1. Sequenced material: PBMCs or T cells enriched from blood (not recorded which). The DNA for the CDR3 is TGTGCCAGCAGTTTCGGGACAGACAGGAGCTACACCTTC. It is translated as CASSFGTDRSYTF.